These T cell receptor beta chains were read from a single sample in a study of blood T cell repertoires in COVID-19. Method: immunoSEQ multiplex PCR; TCRdb's copy keeps in-frame clones and lacks some. The table lists fewer than 300,000 clones, over 70% of them singletons. The sample taken for sequencing was peripheral blood. The receptors stem from a human donor in a cohort sampled during active COVID-19. Each CDR3 is given with its conserved first and last residue. Fields, in order: D gene, J gene, V gene, clone size, CDR3 protein, CDR3 DNA. A D gene is named only where the DNA matches it firmly. Clone size is stated in some rows and not others, as once, few, many or a class when expanded.

TRBD2 | TRBJ2-3 | TRBV4-3 | NA | CASSQGRGTSGGTDTQYF | TGCGCCAGCAGCCAAGGCCGGGGGACTAGCGGGGGCACAGATACGCAGTATTTT
TRBD2 | TRBJ2-1 | TRBV24-1 | NA | CATSAPGLAEHNEQFF | TGTGCCACCAGTGCGCCGGGACTAGCGGAGCACAATGAGCAGTTCTTC
TRBD1 | TRBJ2-3 | TRBV5-1 | NA | CASSLRGLASDTQYF | TGCGCCAGCAGCTTGAGGGGGCTAGCCTCAGATACGCAGTATTTT
TRBD2 | TRBJ2-3 | TRBV7-2 | NA | CASSLEAGGQTSTDTQYF | TGTGCCAGCAGCTTAGAGGCGGGAGGCCAAACTAGCACAGATACGCAGTATTTT
NA | TRBJ1-1 | TRBV29-1 | NA | CSVRAAGEAFF | TGCAGCGTGAGGGCGGCCGGTGAAGCTTTCTTT
NA | TRBJ2-7 | TRBV28 | NA | CASSTPGAYEQYF | TGTGCCAGCAGTACCCCGGGAGCCTACGAGCAGTACTTC
NA | TRBJ1-5 | TRBV5-1 | NA | CASSFTSGGNQPQHF | TGCGCCAGCAGCTTCACCTCGGGGGGCAATCAGCCCCAGCATTTT
NA | TRBJ1-1 | TRBV29-1 | few | CSAWGPDPYTEAFF | TGCAGCGCCTGGGGCCCGGACCCATACACTGAAGCTTTCTTT
NA | TRBJ1-2 | TRBV5-5 | NA | CASSLAQVPNYGYTF | TGTGCCAGCAGCTTGGCACAGGTTCCCAACTATGGCTACACCTTC
NA | TRBJ2-7 | TRBV27 | NA | CASSSPRGPSSYEQYF | TGTGCCAGCAGTTCCCCGCGGGGGCCTAGCTCCTACGAGCAGTACTTC
TRBD2 | TRBJ2-7 | TRBV6-1 | NA | CASSVGTAGGLSYEQYF | TGTGCCAGCAGTGTGGGGACCGCGGGGGGACTCTCCTACGAGCAGTACTTC
NA | TRBJ2-5 | TRBV10-3 | NA | CAISEGVTRGPGTQYF | TGTGCCATCAGTGAGGGAGTCACCAGGGGACCAGGGACCCAGTACTTC
NA | TRBJ2-7 | TRBV11-2 | NA | CASSFNRDIYEQYF | TGTGCCAGCAGCTTTAACAGGGATATCTACGAGCAGTACTTC
NA | TRBJ1-5 | TRBV19 | NA | CASRVGGGRDQPQHF | TGTGCCAGTAGAGTGGGGGGGGGCCGGGATCAGCCCCAGCATTTT
NA | TRBJ1-5 | TRBV28 | few | CASSLPRSEQPQHF | TGTGCCAGCAGTTTGCCGCGGAGTGAGCAGCCCCAGCATTTT
TRBD2 | TRBJ2-3 | TRBV9 | NA | CASSQTGTSGTDTQYF | TGTGCCAGCAGCCAAACCGGGACTAGCGGTACAGATACGCAGTATTTT
NA | TRBJ2-1 | TRBV27 | NA | CASERVPVSYNEQFF | TGTGCCAGCGAGCGGGTTCCCGTCTCCTACAATGAGCAGTTCTTC
NA | TRBJ2-3 | TRBV9 | NA | CASSGGLSTDTQYF | TGTGCCAGCAGCGGAGGCCTCAGCACAGATACGCAGTATTTT
NA | TRBJ2-2 | TRBV11-3 | NA | CASSRGLGGTGELFF | TGTGCCAGCAGCCGGGGACTGGGTGGCACCGGGGAGCTGTTTTTT
TRBD1 | TRBJ1-6 | TRBV6-5 | NA | CASRSPGTGTSPLHF | TGTGCCAGCAGAAGTCCCGGGACAGGGACTTCACCCCTCCACTTT
TRBD1 | TRBJ2-3 | TRBV19 | NA | CASSIGSAGGTDTQYF | TGTGCCAGTAGTATTGGTAGCGCAGGGGGTACAGATACGCAGTATTTT
TRBD1 | TRBJ1-2 | TRBV6-5 | NA | CASSYSWGQGAPGYTF | TGTGCCAGCAGTTACTCTTGGGGACAGGGGGCGCCTGGCTACACCTTC
NA | TRBJ1-5 | TRBV6-5 | NA | CASALLGDSNQPQHF | TGTGCCAGCGCCCTCTTAGGGGATAGCAATCAGCCCCAGCATTTT
NA | TRBJ1-6 | TRBV10-2 | NA | CASSETGRNSPLHF | TGCGCCAGCAGTGAGACAGGAAGGAATTCACCCCTCCACTTT
NA | TRBJ1-2 | TRBV7-8 | NA | CASSLGGSRAYGYTF | TGTGCCAGCAGCTTAGGAGGTAGCAGGGCGTATGGCTACACCTTC
NA | TRBJ2-7 | TRBV18 | NA | CASSPQQGSYEQYF | TGTGCCAGCTCACCCCAACAGGGCTCCTACGAGCAGTACTTC
TRBD1 | TRBJ2-7 | TRBV13 | once | CASSSPSSGTGVNEQYF | TGTGCCAGCAGCTCCCCATCTTCCGGGACAGGGGTTAACGAGCAGTACTTC
NA | TRBJ2-3 | TRBV3-1/TRBV3-2 | few | CASSQDSSTFGTDTQYF | TGTGCCAGCAGCCAAGATTCCTCGACATTCGGCACAGATACGCAGTATTTT
TRBD1 | TRBJ1-3 | TRBV28 | NA | CASSRQGYSGNTIYF | TGTGCCAGCAGCCGACAGGGTTACTCTGGAAACACCATATATTTT
TRBD1 | TRBJ2-7 | TRBV5-4 | NA | CASSSGTETYEQYF | TGTGCCAGCAGCTCCGGGACAGAGACCTACGAGCAGTACTTC
NA | TRBJ2-1 | TRBV27 | once | CASSVDRAGYNEQFF | TGTGCCAGCAGTGTCGACAGGGCGGGATACAATGAGCAGTTCTTC
NA | TRBJ1-4 | TRBV28 | NA | CASSLPGAGATNEKLFF | TGTGCCAGCAGTCTACCGGGGGCGGGGGCAACTAATGAAAAACTGTTTTTT
TRBD2 | TRBJ2-5 | TRBV29-1 | NA | CSVEDPQGGGGALQETQYF | TGCAGCGTTGAAGATCCACAGGGCGGCGGGGGGGCCCTCCAAGAGACCCAGTACTTC
NA | TRBJ2-7 | TRBV7-2 | NA | CASSLETRTTYEQYF | TGTGCCAGCAGCTTAGAGACTAGGACTACGTACGAGCAGTACTTC
TRBD1 | TRBJ1-2 | TRBV4-1 | few | CASSPRDSLIGYTF | TGCGCCAGCAGCCCGCGGGACAGTTTAATTGGCTACACCTTC
TRBD2 | TRBJ2-1 | TRBV5-1 | NA | CASSFRDLAGVGYNEQFF | TGCGCCAGCAGCTTCCGGGACTTAGCGGGGGTAGGCTACAATGAGCAGTTCTTC
NA | TRBJ1-1 | TRBV6-5 | NA | CASSYSIYDSGAFF | TGTGCCAGCAGTTACTCGATTTACGATAGCGGAGCTTTCTTT
NA | TRBJ1-1 | TRBV19 | NA | CASSIDGGNTEAFF | TGTGCCAGTAGTATAGATGGAGGGAACACTGAAGCTTTCTTT
TRBD2 | TRBJ2-7 | TRBV2 | NA | CASSDQQAGSYEQYF | TGTGCCAGCAGTGACCAGCAAGCGGGATCCTACGAGCAGTACTTC
TRBD2 | TRBJ2-2 | TRBV29-1 | few | CSVALAGGKTGELFF | TGCAGCGTTGCCCTAGCGGGGGGCAAAACCGGGGAGCTGTTTTTT
TRBD1 | TRBJ2-7 | TRBV5-8 | NA | CASRRTGVDEQYF | TGTGCCAGCAGGCGTACAGGGGTCGACGAGCAGTACTTC
NA | TRBJ2-7 | TRBV10-3 | once | CAISELVGDEQYF | TGTGCCATCAGTGAGTTAGTAGGGGACGAGCAGTACTTC
TRBD1 | TRBJ1-6 | TRBV6-5 | NA | CASSPDRGRSPLHF | TGTGCCAGCAGCCCGGACAGGGGTCGCTCACCCCTCCACTTT
NA | TRBJ2-7 | TRBV7-4 | NA | CASSLRDFPSYEQYF | TGTGCCAGCAGCTTAAGGGACTTTCCCTCCTACGAGCAGTACTTC
NA | TRBJ2-2 | TRBV7-8 | few | CASSFKSTGELFF | TGTGCCAGCAGCTTTAAGAGCACCGGGGAGCTGTTTTTT
NA | TRBJ2-7 | TRBV21-1 | NA | CASSRTVGYEQYF | TGTGCCAGCAGCAGGACAGTAGGGTACGAGCAGTACTTC
NA | TRBJ2-6 | TRBV24-1 | NA | CATTVHLRTPSGANVLTF | TGTGCCACTACAGTGCACTTAAGAACTCCCTCTGGGGCCAACGTCCTGACTTTC
NA | TRBJ2-7 | TRBV27 | NA | CASSSQNVAVPSSYEQYF | TGTGCCAGCAGTTCCCAAAACGTAGCGGTACCTAGCTCCTACGAGCAGTACTTC
TRBD1 | TRBJ1-2 | TRBV28 | NA | CASTVQQGNAYGYTF | TGTGCCAGCACCGTACAACAGGGGAACGCCTATGGCTACACCTTC
TRBD1 | TRBJ2-3 | TRBV19 | NA | CASSSTGKGLDTQYF | TGTGCCAGTAGTTCGACAGGGAAGGGCCTGGATACGCAGTATTTT
TRBD2 | TRBJ2-5 | TRBV27 | NA | CASSALLAGGVGETQYF | TGTGCCAGCAGTGCCTTACTAGCGGGAGGGGTTGGAGAGACCCAGTACTTC
TRBD1 | TRBJ2-3 | TRBV19 | NA | CASSSVDRGTQYF | TGTGCCAGTAGCTCGGTGGACAGGGGGACGCAGTATTTT
NA | TRBJ2-1 | TRBV5-6 | NA | CASSLTSRGEQFF | TGTGCCAGCAGCTTGACCAGCCGCGGTGAGCAGTTCTTC
NA | TRBJ2-5 | TRBV2 | NA | CASSAQGRETQYF | TGTGCCAGCAGTGCCCAGGGGAGAGAGACCCAGTACTTC
NA | TRBJ2-2 | TRBV18 | NA | CASSPRLFASGTGELFF | TGTGCCAGCTCACCCCGTTTATTTGCGTCGGGCACCGGGGAGCTGTTTTTT
NA | TRBJ2-2 | TRBV19 | NA | CATASGGSYTGELFF | TGTGCCACCGCCTCAGGGGGGAGTTACACCGGGGAGCTGTTTTTT